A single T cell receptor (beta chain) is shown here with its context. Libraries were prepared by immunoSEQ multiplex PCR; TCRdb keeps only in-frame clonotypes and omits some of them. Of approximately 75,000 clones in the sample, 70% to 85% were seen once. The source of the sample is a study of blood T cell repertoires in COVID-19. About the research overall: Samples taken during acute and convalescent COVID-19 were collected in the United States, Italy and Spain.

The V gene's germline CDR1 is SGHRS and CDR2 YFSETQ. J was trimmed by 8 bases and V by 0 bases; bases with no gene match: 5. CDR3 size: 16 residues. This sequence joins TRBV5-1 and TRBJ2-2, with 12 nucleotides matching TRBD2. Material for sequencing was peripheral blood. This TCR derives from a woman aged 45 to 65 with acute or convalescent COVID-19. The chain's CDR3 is CASSLGLAGVEGELFF. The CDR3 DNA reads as TGCGCCAGCAGCTTGGGACTAGCGGGAGTAGAAGGGGAGCTGTTTTTT.